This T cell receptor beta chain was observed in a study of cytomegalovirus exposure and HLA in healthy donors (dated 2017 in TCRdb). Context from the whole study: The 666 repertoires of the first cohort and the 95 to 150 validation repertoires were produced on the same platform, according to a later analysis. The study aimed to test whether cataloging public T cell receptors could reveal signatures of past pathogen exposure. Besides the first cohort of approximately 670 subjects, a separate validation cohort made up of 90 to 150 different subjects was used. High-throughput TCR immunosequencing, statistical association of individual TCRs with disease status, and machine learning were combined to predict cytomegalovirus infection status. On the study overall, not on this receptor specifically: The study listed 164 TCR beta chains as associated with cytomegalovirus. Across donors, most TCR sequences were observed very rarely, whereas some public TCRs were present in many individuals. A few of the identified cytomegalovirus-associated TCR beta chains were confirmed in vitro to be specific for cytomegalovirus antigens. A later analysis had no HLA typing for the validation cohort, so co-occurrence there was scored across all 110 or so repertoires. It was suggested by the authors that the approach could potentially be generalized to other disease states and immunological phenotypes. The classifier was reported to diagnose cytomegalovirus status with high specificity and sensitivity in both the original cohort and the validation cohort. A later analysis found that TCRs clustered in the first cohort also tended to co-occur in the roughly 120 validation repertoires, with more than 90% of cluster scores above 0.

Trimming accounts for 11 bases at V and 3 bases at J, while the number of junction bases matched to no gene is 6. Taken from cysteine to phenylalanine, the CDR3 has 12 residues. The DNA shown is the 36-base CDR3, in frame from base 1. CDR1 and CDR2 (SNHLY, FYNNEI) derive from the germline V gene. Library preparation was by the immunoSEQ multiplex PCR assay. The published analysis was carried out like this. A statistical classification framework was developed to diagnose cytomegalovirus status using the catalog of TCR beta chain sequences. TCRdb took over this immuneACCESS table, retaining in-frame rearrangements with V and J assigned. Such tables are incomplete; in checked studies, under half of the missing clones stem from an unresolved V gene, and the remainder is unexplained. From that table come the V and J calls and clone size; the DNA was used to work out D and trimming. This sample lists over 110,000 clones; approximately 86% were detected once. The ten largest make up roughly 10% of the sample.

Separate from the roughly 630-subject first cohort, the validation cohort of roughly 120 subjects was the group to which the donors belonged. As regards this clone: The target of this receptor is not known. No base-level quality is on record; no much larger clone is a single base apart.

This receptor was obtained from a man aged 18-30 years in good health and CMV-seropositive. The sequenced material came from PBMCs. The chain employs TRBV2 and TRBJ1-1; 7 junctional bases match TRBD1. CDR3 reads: CAGTQGYTEAFF. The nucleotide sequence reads TGTGCCGGCACACAGGGGTACACTGAAGCTTTCTTT.